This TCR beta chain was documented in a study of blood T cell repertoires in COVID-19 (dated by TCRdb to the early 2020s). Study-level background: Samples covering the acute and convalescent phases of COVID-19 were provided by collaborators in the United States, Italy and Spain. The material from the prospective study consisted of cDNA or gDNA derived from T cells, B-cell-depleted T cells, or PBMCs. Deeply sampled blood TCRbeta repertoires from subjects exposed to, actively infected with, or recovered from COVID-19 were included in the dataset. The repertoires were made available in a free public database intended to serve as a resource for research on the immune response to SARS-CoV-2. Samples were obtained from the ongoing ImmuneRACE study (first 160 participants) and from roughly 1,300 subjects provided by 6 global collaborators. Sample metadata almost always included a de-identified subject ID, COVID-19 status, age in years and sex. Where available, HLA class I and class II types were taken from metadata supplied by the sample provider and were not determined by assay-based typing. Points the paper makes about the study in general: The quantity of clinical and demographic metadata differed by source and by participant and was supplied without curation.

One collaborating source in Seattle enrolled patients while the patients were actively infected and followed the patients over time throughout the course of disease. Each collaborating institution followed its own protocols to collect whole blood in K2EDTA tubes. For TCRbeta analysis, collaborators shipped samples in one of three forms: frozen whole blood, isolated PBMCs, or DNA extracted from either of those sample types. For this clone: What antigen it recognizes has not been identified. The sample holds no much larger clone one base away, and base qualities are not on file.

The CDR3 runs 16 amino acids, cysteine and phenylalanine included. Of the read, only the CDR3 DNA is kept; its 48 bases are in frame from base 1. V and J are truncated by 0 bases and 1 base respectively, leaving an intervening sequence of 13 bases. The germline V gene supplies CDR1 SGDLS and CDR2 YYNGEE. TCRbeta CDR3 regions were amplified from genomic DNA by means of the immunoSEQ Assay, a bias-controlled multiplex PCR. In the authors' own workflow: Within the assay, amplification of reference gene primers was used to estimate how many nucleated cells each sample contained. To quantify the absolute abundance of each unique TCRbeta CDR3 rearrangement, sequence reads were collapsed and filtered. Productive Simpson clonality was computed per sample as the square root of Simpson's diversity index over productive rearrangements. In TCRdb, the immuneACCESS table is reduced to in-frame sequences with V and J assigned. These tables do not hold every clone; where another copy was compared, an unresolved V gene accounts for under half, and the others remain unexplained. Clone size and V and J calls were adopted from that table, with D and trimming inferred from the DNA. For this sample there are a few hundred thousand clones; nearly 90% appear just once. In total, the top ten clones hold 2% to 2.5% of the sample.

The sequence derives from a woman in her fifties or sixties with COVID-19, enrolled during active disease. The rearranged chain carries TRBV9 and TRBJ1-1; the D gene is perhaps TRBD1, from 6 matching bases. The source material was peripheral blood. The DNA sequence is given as TGTGCCAGCAGCGTAGGAACAGGGTGGGGGAACACTGAAGCTTTCTTT. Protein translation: CASSVGTGWGNTEAFF. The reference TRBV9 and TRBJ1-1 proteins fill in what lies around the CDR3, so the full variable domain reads DSGVTQTPKHLITATGQRVTLRCSPRSGDLSVYWYQQSLDQGLQFLIQYYNGEERAKGNILERFSAQQFPDLHSELNLSSLELGDSALYFCASSVGTGWGNTEAFFGQGTRLTVV.